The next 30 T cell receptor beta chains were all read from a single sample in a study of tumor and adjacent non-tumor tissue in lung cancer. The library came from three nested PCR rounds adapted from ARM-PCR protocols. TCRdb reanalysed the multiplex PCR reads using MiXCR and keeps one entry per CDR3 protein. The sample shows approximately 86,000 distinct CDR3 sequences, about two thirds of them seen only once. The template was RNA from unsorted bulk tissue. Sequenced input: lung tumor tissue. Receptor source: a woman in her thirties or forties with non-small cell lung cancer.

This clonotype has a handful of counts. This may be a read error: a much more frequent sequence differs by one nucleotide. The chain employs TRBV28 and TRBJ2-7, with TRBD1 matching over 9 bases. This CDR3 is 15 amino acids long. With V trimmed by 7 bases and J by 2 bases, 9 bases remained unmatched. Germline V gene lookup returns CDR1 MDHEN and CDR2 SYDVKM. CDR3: CASNTTGTGPYEQYF. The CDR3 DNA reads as TGTGCCAGCAATACTACCGGGACAGGGCCCTACGAGCAGTACTTC.

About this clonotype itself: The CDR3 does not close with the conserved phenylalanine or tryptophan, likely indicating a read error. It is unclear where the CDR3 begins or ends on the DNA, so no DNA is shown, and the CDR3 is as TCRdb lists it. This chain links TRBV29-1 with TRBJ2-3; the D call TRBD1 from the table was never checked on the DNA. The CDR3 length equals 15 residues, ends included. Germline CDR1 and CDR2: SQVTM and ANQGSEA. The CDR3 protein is CSVYGGQLSIDTKYI.

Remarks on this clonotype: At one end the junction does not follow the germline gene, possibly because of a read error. The CDR3 is CASSLASGNSSPLLF. CDR3 in DNA: TGTGCCAGCAGCTTAGCCTCGGGGAATAGTTCTCCCCTCCTCTTT. The chain has TRBV11-2 and TRBJ1-6; D uncertain. Germline values: CDR1 SGHAT, CDR2 FQNNGV. The CDR3 is 15 residues long.

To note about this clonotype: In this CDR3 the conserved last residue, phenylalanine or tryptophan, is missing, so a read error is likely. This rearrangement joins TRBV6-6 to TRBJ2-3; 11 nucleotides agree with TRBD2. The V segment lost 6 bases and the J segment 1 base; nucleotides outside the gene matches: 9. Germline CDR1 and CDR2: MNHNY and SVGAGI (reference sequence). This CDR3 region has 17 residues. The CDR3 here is CASRTGTSGVGTDTQYL. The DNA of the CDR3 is TGTGCCAGCAGAACCGGGACTAGCGGTGTGGGCACAGATACGCAGTATCTT.

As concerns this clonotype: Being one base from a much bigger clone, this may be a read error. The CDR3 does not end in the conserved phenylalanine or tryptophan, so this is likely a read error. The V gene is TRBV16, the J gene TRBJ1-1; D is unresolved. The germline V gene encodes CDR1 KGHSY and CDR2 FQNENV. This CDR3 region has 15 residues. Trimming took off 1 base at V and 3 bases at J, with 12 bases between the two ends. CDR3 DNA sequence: TGTGCCAGCAGCCAATTGGCCGGCAGGTACACTGAAGCTTTCTCT. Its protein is CASSQLAGRYTEAFS.

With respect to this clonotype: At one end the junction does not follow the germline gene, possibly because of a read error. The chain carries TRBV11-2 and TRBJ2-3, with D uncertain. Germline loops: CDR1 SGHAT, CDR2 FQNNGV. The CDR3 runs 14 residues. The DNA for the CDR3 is TGTGCCAACAGCCGCATGGGCACGGAGAGTACGCAGTATTTT. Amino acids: CANSRMGTESTQYF.

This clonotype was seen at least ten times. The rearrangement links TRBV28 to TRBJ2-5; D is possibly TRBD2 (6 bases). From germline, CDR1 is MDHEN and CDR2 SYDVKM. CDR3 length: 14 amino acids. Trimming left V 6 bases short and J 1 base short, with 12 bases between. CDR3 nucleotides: TGTGCCAGCAGCGGGAGCCCGGGCCAAGAGACCCAGTACTTC. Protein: CASSGSPGQETQYF.

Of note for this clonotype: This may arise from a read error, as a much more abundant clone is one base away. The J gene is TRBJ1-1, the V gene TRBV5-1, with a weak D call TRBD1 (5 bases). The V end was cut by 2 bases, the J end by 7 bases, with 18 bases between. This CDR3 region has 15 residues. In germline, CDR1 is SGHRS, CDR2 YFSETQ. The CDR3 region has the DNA TGCGCCAGCAGCTTAGATATCGAAAGGGACGGTGAAGCTTTCTTT. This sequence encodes CASSLDIERDGEAFF.

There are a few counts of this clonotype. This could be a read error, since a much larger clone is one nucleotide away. The CDR3: CASSSDKGSAQHF. In DNA form, the CDR3 reads TGTGCCAGCAGTTCCGACAAGGGCTCGGCCCAGCATTTT. The chain is built from TRBV6-1 and TRBJ1-5; no clear D. Trimming left V 5 bases short and J 11 bases short, with 16 bases between. The germline V gene has CDR1 MNHNS and CDR2 SASEGT. CDR3 length: 13 amino acids.

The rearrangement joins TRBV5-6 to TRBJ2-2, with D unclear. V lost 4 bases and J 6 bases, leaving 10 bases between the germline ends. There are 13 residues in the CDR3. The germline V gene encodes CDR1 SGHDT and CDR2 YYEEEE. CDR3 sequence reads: CASSKVHPGELFF. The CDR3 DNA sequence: TGTGCCAGCAGCAAAGTACACCCCGGGGAGCTGTTTTTT.

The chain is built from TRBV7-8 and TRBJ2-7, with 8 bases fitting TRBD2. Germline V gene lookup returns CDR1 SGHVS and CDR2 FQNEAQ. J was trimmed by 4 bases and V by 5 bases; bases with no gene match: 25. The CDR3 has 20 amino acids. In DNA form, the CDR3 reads TGTGCCAGCAGCCCGCGGTTTGCCGTAGCGGGGTCGGTCAGGTCGTACGAGCAGTACTTC. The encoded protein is CASSPRFAVAGSVRSYEQYF.

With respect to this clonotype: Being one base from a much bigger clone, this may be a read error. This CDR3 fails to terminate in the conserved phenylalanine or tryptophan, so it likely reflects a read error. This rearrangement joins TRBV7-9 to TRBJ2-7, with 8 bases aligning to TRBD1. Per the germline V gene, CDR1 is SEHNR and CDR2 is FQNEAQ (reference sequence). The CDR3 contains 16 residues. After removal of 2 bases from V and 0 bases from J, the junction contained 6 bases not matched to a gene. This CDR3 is CASSLTRDRSSYEQYL. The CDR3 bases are TGTGCCAGCAGCTTAACTAGGGACAGGAGCTCCTACGAGCAGTACTTG.

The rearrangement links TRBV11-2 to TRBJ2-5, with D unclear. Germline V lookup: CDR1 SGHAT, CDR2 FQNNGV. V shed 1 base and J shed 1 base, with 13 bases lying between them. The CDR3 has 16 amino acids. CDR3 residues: CASSLAGQMAQETQYF. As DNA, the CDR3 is TGTGCCAGCAGCTTAGCTGGGCAGATGGCCCAAGAGACCCAGTACTTC.

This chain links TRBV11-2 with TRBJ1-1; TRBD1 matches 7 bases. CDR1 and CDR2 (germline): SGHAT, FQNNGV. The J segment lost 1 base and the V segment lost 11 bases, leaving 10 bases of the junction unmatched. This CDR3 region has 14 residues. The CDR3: CACRPRTGNTEAFF. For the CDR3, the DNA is TGTGCCTGTAGGCCCCGGACAGGGAACACTGAAGCTTTCTTT. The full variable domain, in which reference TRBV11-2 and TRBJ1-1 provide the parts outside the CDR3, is EAGVAQSPRYKIIEKRQSVAFWCNPISGHATLYWYQQILGQGPKLLIQFQNNGVVDDSQLPKDRFSAERLKGVDSTLKIQPAKLEDSAVYLCACRPRTGNTEAFFGQGTRLTVV.

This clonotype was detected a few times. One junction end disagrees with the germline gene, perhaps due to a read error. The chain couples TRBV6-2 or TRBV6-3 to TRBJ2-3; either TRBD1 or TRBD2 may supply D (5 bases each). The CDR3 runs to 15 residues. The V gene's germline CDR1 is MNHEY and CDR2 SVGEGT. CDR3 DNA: TGTGTCAGCAGAGATAGGGCTCGGGGCGGCGATACGCAGTATTTT. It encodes CVSRDRARGGDTQYF.

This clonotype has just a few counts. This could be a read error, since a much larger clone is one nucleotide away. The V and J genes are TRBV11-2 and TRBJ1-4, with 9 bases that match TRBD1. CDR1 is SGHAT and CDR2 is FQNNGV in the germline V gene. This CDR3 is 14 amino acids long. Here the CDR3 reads CVSSSGQGYEKLFF. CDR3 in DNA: TGTGTCAGCAGCTCGGGACAGGGCTATGAAAAACTGTTTTTT.

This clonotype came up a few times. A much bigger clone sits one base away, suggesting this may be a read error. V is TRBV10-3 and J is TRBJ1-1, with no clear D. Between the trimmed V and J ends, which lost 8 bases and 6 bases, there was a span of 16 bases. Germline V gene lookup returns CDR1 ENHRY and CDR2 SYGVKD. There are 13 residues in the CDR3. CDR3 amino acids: CAIGIPHSAEAFF. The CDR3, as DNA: TGTGCCATCGGAATTCCTCACAGCGCTGAAGCTTTCTTT.

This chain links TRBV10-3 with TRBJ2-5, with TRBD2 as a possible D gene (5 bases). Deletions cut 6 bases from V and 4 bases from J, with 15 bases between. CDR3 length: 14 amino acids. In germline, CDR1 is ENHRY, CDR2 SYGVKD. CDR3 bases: TGTGCCATCAGACCACGGGGATCGGGAGAGACCCAGTACTTC. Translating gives CAIRPRGSGETQYF.

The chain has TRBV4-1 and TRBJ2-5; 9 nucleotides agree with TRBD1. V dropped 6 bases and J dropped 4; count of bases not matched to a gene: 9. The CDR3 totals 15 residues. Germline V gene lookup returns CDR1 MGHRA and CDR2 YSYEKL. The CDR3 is CASSKTGGPPETQYF. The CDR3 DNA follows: TGCGCCAGCAGTAAGACAGGGGGGCCGCCAGAGACCCAGTACTTC.

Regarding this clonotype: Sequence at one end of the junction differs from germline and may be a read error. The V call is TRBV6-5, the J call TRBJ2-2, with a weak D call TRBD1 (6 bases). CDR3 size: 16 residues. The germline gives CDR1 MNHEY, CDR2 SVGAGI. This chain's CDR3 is CASGRSRTANTGEMFF. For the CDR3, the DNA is TGTGCCAGCGGCCGCAGTCGGACAGCGAACACCGGGGAGATGTTTTTT.

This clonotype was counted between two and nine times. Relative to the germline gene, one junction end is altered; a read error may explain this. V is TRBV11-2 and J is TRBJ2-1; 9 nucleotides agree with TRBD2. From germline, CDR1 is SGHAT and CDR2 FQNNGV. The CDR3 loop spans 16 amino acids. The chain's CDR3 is CASSLVLAGRLSEQFF. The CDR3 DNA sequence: TGTGCCAGCAGCTTAGTTCTAGCGGGGCGCCTAAGTGAGCAATTCTTC.

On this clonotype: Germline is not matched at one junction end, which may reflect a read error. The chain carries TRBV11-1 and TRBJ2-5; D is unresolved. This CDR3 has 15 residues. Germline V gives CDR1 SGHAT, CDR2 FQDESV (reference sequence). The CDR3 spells CARSSSLETQETRYF. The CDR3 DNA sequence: TGTGCCAGGAGCTCAAGCTTGGAGACTCAAGAGACCCGGTACTTC.

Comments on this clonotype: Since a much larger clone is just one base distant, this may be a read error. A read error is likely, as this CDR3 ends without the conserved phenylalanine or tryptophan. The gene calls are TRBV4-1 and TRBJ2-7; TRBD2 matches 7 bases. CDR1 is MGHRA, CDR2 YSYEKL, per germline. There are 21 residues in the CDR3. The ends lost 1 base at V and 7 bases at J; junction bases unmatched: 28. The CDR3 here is CASSQVGLAETYGKTEREQYL. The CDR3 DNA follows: TGCGCCAGCAGCCAAGTCGGGCTAGCGGAAACCTACGGGAAAACGGAAAGGGAGCAGTACCTC.

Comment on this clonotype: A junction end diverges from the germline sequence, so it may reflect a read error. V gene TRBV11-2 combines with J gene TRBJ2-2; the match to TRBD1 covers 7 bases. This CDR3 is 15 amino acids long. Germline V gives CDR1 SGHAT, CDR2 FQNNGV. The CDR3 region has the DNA TGTGCCAACAGCCCAAATTCAGGGGGTTTGGAGGAGCTGTTTTTT. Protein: CANSPNSGGLEELFF.

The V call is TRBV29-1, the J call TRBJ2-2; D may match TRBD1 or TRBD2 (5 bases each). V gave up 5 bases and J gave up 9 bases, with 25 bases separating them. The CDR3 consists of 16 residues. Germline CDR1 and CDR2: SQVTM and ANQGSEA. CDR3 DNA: TGCAGCGTTACTGGCTCTCTGGGGGTGTCCTGCAGGGAGCTGTTTTTT. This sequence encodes CSVTGSLGVSCRELFF.

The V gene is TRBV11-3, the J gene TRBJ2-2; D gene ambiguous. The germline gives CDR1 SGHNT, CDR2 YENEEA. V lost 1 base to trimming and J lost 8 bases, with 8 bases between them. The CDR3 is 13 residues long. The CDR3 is CASSLAEHGELFF. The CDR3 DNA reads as TGTGCCAGCAGCTTAGCCGAACATGGGGAGCTGTTTTTT.

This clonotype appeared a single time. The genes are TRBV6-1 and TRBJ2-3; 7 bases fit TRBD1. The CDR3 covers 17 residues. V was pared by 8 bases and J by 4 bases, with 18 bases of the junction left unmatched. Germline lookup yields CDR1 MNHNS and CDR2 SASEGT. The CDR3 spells CASPQGVSSEGPDTQYF. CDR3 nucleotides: TGTGCCAGCCCCCAGGGGGTCTCTAGTGAGGGGCCAGATACGCAGTATTTT.

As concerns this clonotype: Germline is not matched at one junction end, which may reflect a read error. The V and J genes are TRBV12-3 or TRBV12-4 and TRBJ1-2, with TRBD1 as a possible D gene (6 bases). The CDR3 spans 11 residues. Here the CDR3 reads CASSEDRHYSF. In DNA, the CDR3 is TGTGCTAGCAGTGAAGACAGGCACTACAGCTTC.

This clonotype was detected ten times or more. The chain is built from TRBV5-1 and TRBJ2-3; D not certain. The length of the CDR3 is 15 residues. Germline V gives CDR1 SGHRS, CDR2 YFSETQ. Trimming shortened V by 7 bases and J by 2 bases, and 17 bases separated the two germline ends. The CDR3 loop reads CASRADPTLTDTQYF. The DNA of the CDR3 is TGCGCCAGCCGCGCAGATCCAACCCTCACAGATACGCAGTATTTT.

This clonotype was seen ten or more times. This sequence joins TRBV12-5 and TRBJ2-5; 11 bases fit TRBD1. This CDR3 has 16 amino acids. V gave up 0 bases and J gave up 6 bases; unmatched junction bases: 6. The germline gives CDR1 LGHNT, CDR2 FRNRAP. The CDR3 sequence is CASGLVVRDRGKTQYF. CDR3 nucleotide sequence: TGTGCTAGTGGTTTGGTCGTCCGGGACAGGGGGAAGACCCAGTACTTC.